This TCR beta chain was sequenced for a study of beta chain features in type 1 diabetes. Study findings and constraints: For Type 1 diabetes patients, all four CD4+ subsets carried TCRB CDR3s that were moderately but significantly shorter.

Isolated RNA was reverse transcribed in full, so expressed TCRB transcripts were sequenced. Clones were read by immunoSEQ multiplex PCR, and TCRdb kept only the in-frame ones, dropping some. Here the sample spans about 300,000 clones, less than 15% being singletons. On this clone: Its matching antigen is unknown.

The junction had 7 bases not matched to a gene; V was cut back by 2 bases and J by 11 bases. This CDR3 has 14 amino acids. From germline, CDR1 is MGHDK and CDR2 SYGVNS. The sample taken for sequencing was naive CD4+ T cells from blood. This sequence joins TRBV25-1 and TRBJ1-1, with 11 bases identical to TRBD1. The sequence came from a woman aged 18-30 years with type 1 diabetes. CDR3 sequence reads: CASSERWTGGDAFF. CDR3 DNA: TGTGCCAGCAGTGAACGATGGACAGGGGGCGACGCTTTCTTT.